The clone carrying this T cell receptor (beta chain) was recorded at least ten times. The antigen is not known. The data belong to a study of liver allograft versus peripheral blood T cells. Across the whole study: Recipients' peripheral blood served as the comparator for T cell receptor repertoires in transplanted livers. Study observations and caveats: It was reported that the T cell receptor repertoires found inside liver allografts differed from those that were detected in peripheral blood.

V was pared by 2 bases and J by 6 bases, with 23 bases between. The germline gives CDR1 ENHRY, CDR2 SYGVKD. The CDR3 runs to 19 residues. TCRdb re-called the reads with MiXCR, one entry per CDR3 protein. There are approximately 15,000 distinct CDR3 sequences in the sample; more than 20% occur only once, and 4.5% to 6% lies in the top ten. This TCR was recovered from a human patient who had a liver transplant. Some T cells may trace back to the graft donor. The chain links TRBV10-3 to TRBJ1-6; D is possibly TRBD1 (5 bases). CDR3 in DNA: TGTGCCATCAGTGAGAGGGTAGCGGTGTCGGGGGACGGTAATTCACCCCTCCACTTT. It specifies CAISERVAVSGDGNSPLHF.